The clone carrying this TCR beta chain was seen more than once but under ten times. Germline V lookup: CDR1 DFQATT, CDR2 SNEGSKA (reference sequence). The CDR3 consists of 15 residues. Trimming removed 1 base at V and 2 bases at J, with 15 bases between. The sample is drawn from a study of T cell repertoires in cytomegalovirus infection. About the study: Both a matching HLA type and CMV infection were indicated by public TCR beta signatures.

MiXCR was run by TCRdb on the reads, yielding one entry per CDR3 protein. Altogether around 450,000 distinct CDR3 sequences are present, 30% to 40% being singletons, with the ten largest covering approximately 15%. The source of this sequence is a human donor in good health (CMV status not recorded). Some clones in this sample may be carry-over from other donors' samples. The specimen was PBMCs. The chain is built from TRBV20-1 and TRBJ2-7; D is uncertain. The CDR3: CSARVIGRRTYEQYF. DNA for the CDR3: TGCAGTGCTAGAGTCATAGGGCGTAGGACCTACGAGCAGTACTTC.